This paragraph reports one T cell receptor beta chain. Other nucleotide sequences in the sample specify the same CDR3. Original data processing: Amplified reference gene primers provided the basis for estimating nucleated cell counts. Profiled with immunoSEQ multiplex PCR; TCRdb holds only in-frame clones, not every one. The V and J calls and clone size are taken from that table; D and trimming were inferred from the DNA. The table shows 200,000 to 250,000 clones, with roughly 84% occurring only once. This sample was taken from a study of blood T cell repertoires in COVID-19. Study background: Researchers got acute and convalescent COVID-19 samples from the United States, Italy and Spain. T cells, B-cell-depleted T cells, or PBMCs supplied cDNA or gDNA.

The TCR sequence derives from a woman at least 80 years old with acute or convalescent COVID-19. Sequencing used peripheral blood.

CDR3 amino acids: CATRETGGNTEAFF. The DNA for the CDR3 is TGTGCCACCAGGGAGACAGGGGGCAACACTGAAGCTTTCTTT. The gene calls are TRBV24-1 and TRBJ1-1, with 10 bases identical to TRBD1. With 7 bases clipped from V and 2 bases from J, the junction kept 3 bases outside the gene matches. Germline V gene data show CDR1 as KGHDR and CDR2 as SFDVKD. This CDR3 has 14 amino acids.